The entry below gives a single TCR beta chain sequence along with its context. The data were obtained in a study of technical replicates of blood from a few donors. CDR3 length equals 16 residues. The germline CDR1 and CDR2 sequences are MNHNY and SVGAGI (reference sequence). V lost 6 bases, J lost 5 bases, and 8 bases stayed unmatched. Repertoires were generated with immunoSEQ multiplex PCR, while TCRdb's copy carries only in-frame clones and drops some. The sample yields about 76,000 clones, more than 85% seen once. Material: T cells isolated from PBMCs. The chain couples TRBV6-6 to TRBJ2-5; TRBD2 agrees at 14 bases. This clonotype was obtained from a human donor in good health. CDR3 in amino acids: CASRGTSGGSTETQYF. The CDR3 DNA reads as TGTGCCAGCAGAGGGACTAGCGGGGGCTCAACGGAGACCCAGTACTTC.